The 18 T cell receptor beta chains presented below share a single source sample, sequenced in a study of memory CD4+ T cells and cytomegalovirus serostatus (dated 2019 in TCRdb). A FACSAria II was used to sort memory CD4+ T cells, defined as single viable CD3+CD4+CD8-CD45RO+ cells. The method behind the library was the immunoSEQ multiplex PCR assay. The table comes from immuneACCESS by way of TCRdb, which keeps in-frame sequences with V and J called. Part of the clones is missing from these tables; in studies checked, under half for an unresolved V gene and the rest for unknown reasons. Recorded for this sample are 50,000 to 60,000 clones; around 83% of them occurred a single time. Roughly 2% of the sample comes from the top ten. The sample comprised memory CD4+ T cells from blood. The source is an adult in good health and CMV-seropositive.

The chain employs TRBV19 and TRBJ1-3; D is uncertain. V lost 0 bases and J 0 bases, leaving 6 bases between the germline ends. Germline assignment: CDR1 LNHDA and CDR2 SQIVND (reference sequence). The CDR3 consists of 15 residues. The CDR3 sequence is CASSIDYSSGNTIYF. The CDR3 nucleotides read TGTGCCAGTAGTATAGATTACAGCTCTGGAAACACCATATATTTT.

The CDR3 here is CASSQGLGTGRASRYGYTF. The CDR3 bases are TGCGCCAGCAGCCAAGGTCTGGGGACAGGGAGGGCAAGCCGTTATGGCTACACCTTC. The chain is built from TRBV4-3 and TRBJ1-2; 9 bases agree with TRBD1. Germline values: CDR1 LGHNA, CDR2 YSLEER. CDR3 length equals 19 residues. After removal of 1 base from V and 5 bases from J, the junction contained 17 bases not matched to a gene.

There are a few counts of this clone. V and J are TRBV19 and TRBJ1-1, with D unresolved. This CDR3 is 13 amino acids long. V was trimmed by 7 bases and J by 1 base, leaving 10 bases between them. The germline V gene encodes CDR1 LNHDA and CDR2 SQIVND (reference sequence). The CDR3: CASKREANTEAFF. The DNA of the CDR3 is TGTGCCAGTAAAAGGGAAGCGAACACTGAAGCTTTCTTT.

The CDR3 DNA reads as TGTGCCAGTAGTATTTCGGGTTGGGGCAATCAGCCCCAGCATTTT. This encodes CASSISGWGNQPQHF. The rearrangement uses TRBV19 and TRBJ1-5; D call uncertain. The CDR3 sequence is 15 residues long. With 3 bases removed from V and 2 bases from J, the gap between germline ends came to 11 bases. Looked up from germline, CDR1 is LNHDA and CDR2 is SQIVND (reference sequence).

This rearrangement joins TRBV11-2 to TRBJ2-3, with D unclear. Trimming shortened V by 3 bases and J by 11 bases, and 9 bases separated the two germline ends. Germline V gives CDR1 SGHAT, CDR2 FQNNGV. The CDR3 is made up of 11 amino acids. The DNA for the CDR3 is TGTGCCAGCAGCTTGAACTGGGAGCAGTATTTT. Its translation is CASSLNWEQYF.

This chain connects TRBV18 to TRBJ2-2, with D unclear. The germline CDR1 and CDR2 sequences are KGHSH and LQKENI. Trimming took off 4 bases at V and 4 bases at J, with 13 bases between the two ends. The CDR3 is 15 residues long. The CDR3: CASSRDPESTGELFF. CDR3 nucleotides: TGTGCCAGCTCACGCGACCCGGAAAGCACCGGGGAGCTGTTTTTT.

The J gene is TRBJ2-3, the V gene TRBV7-3; 11 bases match TRBD2. Germline V CDR1 and CDR2: SGHTA, FQGTGA. CDR3 size: 16 residues. V gave up 1 base and J gave up 4 bases; unmatched junction bases: 4. Here the CDR3 reads CASSLSGSGGADTQYF. The CDR3 bases are TGTGCCAGCAGCTTAAGTGGTAGCGGGGGGGCAGATACGCAGTATTTT.

The gene calls are TRBV11-2 and TRBJ1-1; D possibly corresponds to TRBD1 (6 bases). The CDR3 is 15 amino acids. Trimming took off 5 bases at V and 5 bases at J, with 18 bases between the two ends. Per the germline V gene, CDR1 is SGHAT and CDR2 is FQNNGV. In DNA, the CDR3 is TGTGCCAGCAGCCAACAAGGGGGAGGACGGACTGAAGCTTTCTTT. This translates into CASSQQGGGRTEAFF.

This clone was recorded a few times. The J gene is TRBJ1-4, the V gene TRBV25-1; no clear D gene. V lost 3 bases, J lost 10 bases, and 9 bases lay in between. CDR3 size: 12 residues. The germline CDR1 and CDR2 sequences are MGHDK and SYGVNS. The CDR3 loop reads CASSESRGKLFF. For the CDR3, the DNA is TGTGCCAGCAGTGAGAGCCGCGGAAAACTGTTTTTT.

V is TRBV10-3 and J is TRBJ1-2; D may be TRBD1 (6 bases). V was cut by 0 bases and J by 4 bases, with 15 bases left in between. In germline, CDR1 is ENHRY, CDR2 SYGVKD. This CDR3 is 16 amino acids long. CDR3 residues: CAISESKGRGGYGYTF. In DNA form, the CDR3 reads TGTGCCATCAGTGAGTCGAAGGGCAGGGGAGGCTATGGCTACACCTTC.

CDR3 nucleotides: TGTGCCAGCAGCTTGGAGGGGGTTCCAGGGGGAAACACCATATATTTT. Protein product: CASSLEGVPGGNTIYF. The V call is TRBV7-2, the J call TRBJ1-3; tentative D call: TRBD1 (6 bases). Trimming removed 3 bases from V and 4 bases from J, with 16 bases in between. The CDR3 covers 16 residues. Germline V CDR1 and CDR2: SGHTA, FQGNSA.

The chain recombines TRBV5-6 with TRBJ2-5, with D unresolved. Looked up from germline, CDR1 is SGHDT and CDR2 is YYEEEE. Trimming removed 4 bases from V and 12 bases from J, with 22 bases in between. This CDR3 is built from 14 residues. The CDR3 loop reads CASSPGLGHRYKYF. CDR3 sequence (DNA): TGTGCCAGCAGCCCGGGTCTAGGGCACCGATACAAGTACTTC.

This chain links TRBV7-8 with TRBJ2-2, with D perhaps matching TRBD1 (6 bases). The germline gives CDR1 SGHVS, CDR2 FQNEAQ. The CDR3 has 15 amino acids. V was pared by 4 bases and J by 5 bases, with 14 bases between. The CDR3 sequence is CASSSTGQGTGELFF. CDR3 DNA: TGTGCCAGCAGCTCGACAGGCCAGGGGACCGGGGAGCTGTTTTTT.

This chain's CDR3 is CASSARYSTDTQYF. CDR3 bases: TGTGCCAGCAGCGCCCGCTACAGCACAGATACGCAGTATTTT. The V gene is TRBV7-2, the J gene TRBJ2-3, with D unresolved. V was clipped by 5 bases and J by 0 bases, with 9 bases between them. In germline, CDR1 is SGHTA, CDR2 FQGNSA. The CDR3 has 14 amino acids.

The chain carries TRBV29-1 and TRBJ1-2; D gene ambiguous. V was cut by 2 bases and J by 1 base, with 11 bases left in between. This CDR3 has 14 residues. Germline V gene data show CDR1 as SQVTM and CDR2 as ANQGSEA. The CDR3 spells CSVESRSLNYGYTF. Written as DNA, the CDR3 is TGCAGCGTTGAAAGTCGCAGTCTTAACTATGGCTACACCTTC.

This sequence joins TRBV7-2 and TRBJ1-2; no clear D gene. Trimming stripped 3 bases from V and 3 bases from J, with 5 bases between. CDR1 SGHTA and CDR2 FQGNSA come from the germline V gene. This CDR3 has 12 residues. The CDR3 here is CASSFQYYGYTF. The CDR3, as DNA: TGTGCCAGCAGCTTCCAGTACTATGGCTACACCTTC.

This clone appeared a single time. The rearrangement uses TRBV7-9 and TRBJ2-4; 12 bases match TRBD1. The trim removed 4 bases at V and 4 bases at J, leaving 11 bases unmatched. The V gene's germline CDR1 is SEHNR and CDR2 FQNEAQ (reference sequence). CDR3 size: 18 residues. For the CDR3, the DNA is TGTGCCAGCAGCTCTACTACCCGGGGACAGGGGGCGAAAAACATTCAGTACTTC. This translates into CASSSTTRGQGAKNIQYF.

The chain employs TRBV21-1 and TRBJ2-7; TRBD1, as called in the table, went unchecked against the DNA. TRBV21-1 is noted as a pseudogene. The CDR3 covers 16 residues. CDR3 sequence (DNA): TGTGCCAGCAGTAGAAGACGGGACAGGGGGAAATACGAGCAGTACTTC. Residues: CASSRRRDRGKYEQYF.